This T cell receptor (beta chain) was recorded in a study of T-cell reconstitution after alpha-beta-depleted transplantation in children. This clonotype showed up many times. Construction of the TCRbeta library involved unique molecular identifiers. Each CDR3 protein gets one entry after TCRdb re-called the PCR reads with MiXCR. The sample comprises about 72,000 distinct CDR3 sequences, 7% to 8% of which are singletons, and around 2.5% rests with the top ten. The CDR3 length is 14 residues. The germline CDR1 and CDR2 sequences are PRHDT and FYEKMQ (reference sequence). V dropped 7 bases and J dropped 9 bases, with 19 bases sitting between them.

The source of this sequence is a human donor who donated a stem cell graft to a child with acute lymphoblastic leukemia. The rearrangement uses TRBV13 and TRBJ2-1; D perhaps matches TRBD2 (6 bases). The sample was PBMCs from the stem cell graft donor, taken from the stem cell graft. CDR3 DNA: TGTGCCAGCACCCTAGGGAACGCGGAGGGTGAGCAGTTCTTC. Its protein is CASTLGNAEGEQFF.